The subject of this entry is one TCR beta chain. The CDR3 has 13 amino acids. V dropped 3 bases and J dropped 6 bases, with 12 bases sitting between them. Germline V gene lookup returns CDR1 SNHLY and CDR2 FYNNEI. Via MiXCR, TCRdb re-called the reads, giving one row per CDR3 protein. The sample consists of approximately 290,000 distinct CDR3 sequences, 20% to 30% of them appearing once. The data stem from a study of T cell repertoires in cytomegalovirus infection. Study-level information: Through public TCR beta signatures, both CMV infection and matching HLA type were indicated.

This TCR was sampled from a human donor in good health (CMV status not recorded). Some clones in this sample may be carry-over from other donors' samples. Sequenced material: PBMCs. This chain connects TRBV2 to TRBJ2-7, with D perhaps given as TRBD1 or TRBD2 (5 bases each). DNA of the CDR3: TGTGCCAGCAGTGATTGCAGGGAGTGCGAGCAGTACTTC. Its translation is CASSDCRECEQYF.